One and the same sample provided the 28 T cell receptor beta chains below, sequenced in a study of T cell responses to AZD1222 COVID-19 vaccine. Some clones are missing from TCRdb's copy, which holds only in-frame ones; the method was immunoSEQ multiplex PCR. The data contain 95,000 to 130,000 clones, just under 95% of them singletons. The starting material was peripheral blood, obtained on day 0 of AZD1222 vaccination. These receptors originate from an adult in good health.

This chain uses TRBV11-2 with TRBJ2-2; D possibly corresponds to TRBD1 (6 bases). Germline V gene lookup returns CDR1 SGHAT and CDR2 FQNNGV. The CDR3 is 13 residues long. V lost 3 bases and J 5 bases, leaving 7 bases between the germline ends. The CDR3 DNA reads as TGTGCCAGCAGCTTTACAGGGACCGGGGAGCTGTTTTTT. It encodes CASSFTGTGELFF.

This clone is a singleton in its sample. This rearrangement joins TRBV6-1 to TRBJ2-7; D uncertain. Looked up from germline, CDR1 is MNHNS and CDR2 is SASEGT. The ends were cut back, 6 bases at V and 3 bases at J, with 15 bases in the middle. The CDR3 runs 14 residues. CDR3 nucleotide sequence: TGTGCCAGCAGCTCACGGCACAAGCTCTACGAGCAGTACTTC. Translating gives CASSSRHKLYEQYF.

The chain is built from TRBV5-1 and TRBJ2-3; D is possibly TRBD2 (6 bases). This CDR3 has 16 residues. The germline V gene encodes CDR1 SGHRS and CDR2 YFSETQ. Trimming removed 0 bases at V and 4 bases at J, with 15 bases between. The CDR3 sequence is CASSLEGREVPDTQYF. CDR3 nucleotides: TGCGCCAGCAGCTTGGAGGGCAGGGAGGTCCCAGATACGCAGTATTTT.

CDR3 sequence (DNA): TGCAGCGTTGGGACAAATAATGAAAAACTGTTTTTT. Translating gives CSVGTNNEKLFF. The chain is built from TRBV29-1 and TRBJ1-4, with D tentatively TRBD1 (5 bases). This CDR3 spans 12 amino acids. In germline, CDR1 is SQVTM, CDR2 ANQGSEA. V was shortened by 4 bases and J by 4 bases, with 7 bases between the two germline ends.

The V call is TRBV16, the J call TRBJ1-2; no definite D call. From germline, CDR1 is KGHSY and CDR2 FQNENV. This CDR3 is 14 amino acids long. V was cut by 0 bases and J by 5 bases, with 10 bases left in between. The CDR3 DNA reads as TGTGCCAGCAGCCAATCGCGGACCATGTATGGCTACACCTTC. This gives the protein CASSQSRTMYGYTF. Full variable domain (rest looked up from reference TRBV16 and TRBJ1-2): GEEVAQTPKHLVRGEGQKAKLYCAPIKGHSYVFWYQQVLKNEFKFLISFQNENVFDETGMPKERFSAKCLPNSPCSLEIQATKLEDSAVYFCASSQSRTMYGYTFGSGTRLTVV.

J is TRBJ2-7 and V is TRBV5-1; D is possibly TRBD2 (5 bases). The CDR3 consists of 13 residues. The V end lost 7 bases, the J end lost 2 bases, and 13 bases lay between the germline ends. CDR1 is SGHRS, CDR2 YFSETQ, per germline. CDR3 bases: TGCGCCAGCCAGCGGACCGATACCTACGAGCAGTACTTC. Its translation: CASQRTDTYEQYF.

The rearrangement uses TRBV29-1 and TRBJ1-3; no firm D call. Germline loops: CDR1 SQVTM, CDR2 ANQGSEA. This CDR3 comprises 14 residues. V was trimmed by 3 bases and J by 0 bases, leaving 9 bases between them. CDR3 amino acids: CSVDPSNSGNTIYF. The CDR3 DNA sequence: TGCAGCGTTGATCCCTCGAACTCTGGAAACACCATATATTTT.

This clone was picked up one time. The chain joins TRBV12-3 or TRBV12-4 to TRBJ1-6; 7 bases map to TRBD1. The CDR3 covers 13 residues. The V gene end was trimmed by 6 bases and the J gene end by 10 bases; junction bases not matched to a gene: 6. CDR3 loop: CASRQTGSSPLHF. CDR3 DNA sequence: TGTGCCAGCAGGCAGACAGGGTCCTCACCCCTCCACTTT.

The chain recombines TRBV19 with TRBJ1-1; TRBD1 might be the D (6 bases). Between the trimmed V and J ends, which lost 10 bases and 5 bases, there was a span of 17 bases. The CDR3 extends over 13 amino acids. In germline, CDR1 is LNHDA, CDR2 SQIVND (reference sequence). CDR3 sequence reads: CATRGRSRTEAFF. CDR3 sequence (DNA): TGTGCCACCAGGGGCCGTTCTAGGACTGAAGCTTTCTTT.

The V gene is TRBV7-9, the J gene TRBJ2-3; 14 bases map to TRBD2. This CDR3 has 17 amino acids. Trimming at V came to 7 bases and at J to 2 bases, leaving 8 bases not matched to a gene. The germline CDR1 and CDR2 sequences are SEHNR and FQNEAQ (reference sequence). The CDR3, as DNA: TGTGCCAGCAATGGACTAGCGGGAGGAGGAAACACAGATACGCAGTATTTT. Translating it yields CASNGLAGGGNTDTQYF.

The rearrangement joins TRBV24-1 to TRBJ2-1; maybe TRBD2 (6 bases). Trimming took 1 base from V and 3 from J, leaving 12 bases between them. The CDR3 sequence is 16 residues long. From germline, CDR1 is KGHDR and CDR2 SFDVKD. CDR3 residues: CATSDFTGSHYNEQFF. CDR3 coding DNA: TGTGCCACCAGTGATTTTACCGGGAGCCACTACAATGAGCAGTTCTTC.

This clone was recorded once. This sequence joins TRBV5-1 and TRBJ1-2; TRBD1 matches 9 bases. The germline V gene encodes CDR1 SGHRS and CDR2 YFSETQ. V was clipped by 0 bases and J by 8 bases; unmatched bases: 8. The CDR3 has 15 residues. CDR3 nucleotide sequence: TGCGCCAGCAGCTTGGTTACTGGGACAGGGAAAGGCTACACCTTC. Translation gives CASSLVTGTGKGYTF. The full variable domain, completed using reference TRBV5-1 and TRBJ1-2, is KAGVTQTPRYLIKTRGQQVTLSCSPISGHRSVSWYQQTPGQGLQFLFEYFSETQRNKGNFPGRFSGRQFSNSRSEMNVSTLELGDSALYLCASSLVTGTGKGYTFGSGTRLTVV.

The gene calls are TRBV23-1 and TRBJ2-3; D gene unclear. TRBV23-1 is reported as an ORF; its role is uncertain. The V end was cut by 6 bases, the J end by 4 bases, with 14 bases between. The CDR3 is 14 amino acids. The CDR3 sequence: CASSQNRIPDTQYF. CDR3 nucleotides: TGCGCCAGCAGCCAAAATAGGATACCAGATACGCAGTATTTT.

V is TRBV19 and J is TRBJ1-1, with D hard to call. The CDR3 totals 11 residues. The V gene's germline CDR1 is LNHDA and CDR2 SQIVND (reference sequence). Trimming left V 9 bases short and J 2 bases short, with 7 bases between. The CDR3: CASTENTEAFF. DNA of the CDR3: TGTGCCAGCACCGAAAACACTGAAGCTTTCTTT. The full variable domain, rest sourced from reference TRBV19 and TRBJ1-1, is DGGITQSPKYLFRKEGQNVTLSCEQNLNHDAMYWYRQDPGQGLRLIYYSQIVNDFQKGDIAEGYSVSREKKESFPLTVTSAQKNPTAFYLCASTENTEAFFGQGTRLTVV.

The chain uses TRBV7-2 and TRBJ2-7; the D gene is possibly TRBD2 (7 bases). The CDR3 is made up of 13 amino acids. V was cut by 4 bases and J by 3 bases, with 10 bases left in between. CDR1 and CDR2 from the germline V gene are SGHTA and FQGNSA. CDR3 sequence (DNA): TGTGCCAGCAGCTGGGGGGGGCTCTACGAGCAGTACTTC. Amino acids: CASSWGGLYEQYF.

This chain connects TRBV5-4 to TRBJ2-1, with D maybe TRBD2 (5 bases). The germline gives CDR1 SGHNT, CDR2 YYREEE (reference sequence). Trimming took 0 bases from V and 2 from J, leaving 9 bases between them. CDR3 length equals 15 residues. The CDR3 region is CASSLDGVAYNEQFF. In DNA form, the CDR3 reads TGTGCCAGCAGCTTGGACGGGGTGGCCTACAATGAGCAGTTCTTC.

The chain's CDR3 is CASSLWEGNTEAFF. Here the CDR3 DNA reads TGTGCCAGCAGTTTATGGGAGGGGAACACTGAAGCTTTCTTT. V gene TRBV28 combines with J gene TRBJ1-1; D unclear. From germline, CDR1 is MDHEN and CDR2 SYDVKM. Trimming took 0 bases from V and 1 from J, leaving 6 bases between them. The CDR3 is 14 amino acids. Full variable domain (rest looked up from reference TRBV28 and TRBJ1-1): DVKVTQSSRYLVKRTGEKVFLECVQDMDHENMFWYRQDPGLGLRLIYFSYDVKMKEKGDIPEGYSVSREKKERFSLILESASTNQTSMYLCASSLWEGNTEAFFGQGTRLTVV.

This sequence joins TRBV28 and TRBJ2-2; D remains unclear. The CDR3 loop spans 13 amino acids. From germline, CDR1 is MDHEN and CDR2 SYDVKM. Trimming stripped 4 bases from V and 6 bases from J, with 9 bases between. CDR3 protein: CASSYLEAGELFF. CDR3 sequence (DNA): TGTGCCAGCAGTTATCTAGAGGCCGGGGAGCTGTTTTTT. Full variable domain (rest looked up from reference TRBV28 and TRBJ2-2): DVKVTQSSRYLVKRTGEKVFLECVQDMDHENMFWYRQDPGLGLRLIYFSYDVKMKEKGDIPEGYSVSREKKERFSLILESASTNQTSMYLCASSYLEAGELFFGEGSRLTVL.

The chain joins TRBV5-1 to TRBJ2-7, with D unclear. There are 13 residues in the CDR3. The germline V gene encodes CDR1 SGHRS and CDR2 YFSETQ. V dropped 0 bases and J dropped 4 bases, with 8 bases sitting between them. CDR3 in amino acids: CASSLVPKYEQYF. In nucleotides, the CDR3 is TGCGCCAGCAGCTTGGTACCCAAGTACGAGCAGTACTTC. Full variable domain (missing parts from reference TRBV5-1 and TRBJ2-7): KAGVTQTPRYLIKTRGQQVTLSCSPISGHRSVSWYQQTPGQGLQFLFEYFSETQRNKGNFPGRFSGRQFSNSRSEMNVSTLELGDSALYLCASSLVPKYEQYFGPGTRLTVT.

The rearrangement links TRBV27 to TRBJ2-2, with TRBD2 identical over 10 bases. Germline CDR1 and CDR2: MNHEY and SMNVEV (reference sequence). Trimming removed 2 bases from V and 4 bases from J; junction bases left unmatched: 10. The CDR3 extends over 18 amino acids. The CDR3 DNA follows: TGTGCCAGCAGTTTAGCGGCGCTAGCGGGAGAAGTCACCGGGGAGCTGTTTTTT. As protein: CASSLAALAGEVTGELFF.

A note on this clone: This CDR3 is also generated by other DNA sequences in the sample. The chain employs TRBV27 and TRBJ1-5; TRBD1 might be the D (5 bases). With 4 bases removed from V and 4 bases from J, the gap between germline ends came to 8 bases. This CDR3 has 13 amino acids. CDR1 and CDR2 (germline): MNHEY, SMNVEV (reference sequence). CDR3 sequence reads: CASSWDGNQPQHF. The DNA of the CDR3 is TGTGCCAGCAGTTGGGACGGGAATCAGCCCCAGCATTTT.

The chain couples TRBV30 to TRBJ1-2; D might be TRBD1 (6 bases). V was clipped by 4 bases and J by 6 bases, with 15 bases between them. Per the germline V gene, CDR1 is GTSNPN and CDR2 is SVGIG (reference sequence). The CDR3 contains 13 residues. For the CDR3, the DNA is TGTGCCTGGACCTTAGGGGGAGGGAATGGCTACACCTTC. Protein: CAWTLGGGNGYTF. The variable domain in full, completed from reference TRBV30 and TRBJ1-2, reads SQTIHQWPATLVQPVGSPLSLECTVEGTSNPNLYWYRQAAGRGLQLLFYSVGIGQISSEVPQNLSASRPQDRQFILSSKKLLLSDSGFYLCAWTLGGGNGYTFGSGTRLTVV.

As for this clone: The sample has other DNA sequences that encode this CDR3 too. The chain has TRBV5-1 and TRBJ2-3; D unresolved. This CDR3 is 14 amino acids long. Germline CDR1 reads SGHRS; CDR2 reads YFSETQ. V was shortened by 2 bases and J by 3 bases, with 10 bases between the two germline ends. The CDR3 reads CASSFSGSTDTQYF. The CDR3 DNA follows: TGCGCCAGCAGCTTTTCGGGTTCTACAGATACGCAGTATTTT.

The J gene is TRBJ1-6, the V gene TRBV19; D gene unclear. This CDR3 has 13 amino acids. In germline, CDR1 is LNHDA, CDR2 SQIVND (reference sequence). Trimming left V 9 bases short and J 6 bases short, with 12 bases between. The CDR3 sequence: CASTMARNSPLHF. The CDR3 DNA follows: TGTGCCAGCACCATGGCGCGTAATTCACCCCTCCACTTT. The entire variable domain, with the rest obtained from reference TRBV19 and TRBJ1-6, is as follows: DGGITQSPKYLFRKEGQNVTLSCEQNLNHDAMYWYRQDPGQGLRLIYYSQIVNDFQKGDIAEGYSVSREKKESFPLTVTSAQKNPTAFYLCASTMARNSPLHFGNGTRLTVT.

The chain employs TRBV27 and TRBJ1-5, with D unresolved. Deletions cut 0 bases from V and 7 bases from J, with 10 bases between. Germline assignment: CDR1 MNHEY and CDR2 SMNVEV (reference sequence). There are 14 residues in the CDR3. CDR3 region: CASSLSAEWQPQHF. CDR3 coding DNA: TGTGCCAGCAGTTTATCGGCCGAATGGCAGCCCCAGCATTTT.

The chain has TRBV4-1 and TRBJ2-5, with 9 positions matching TRBD2. The CDR3 spans 17 residues. Trimming at V came to 0 bases and at J to 4 bases, leaving 9 bases not matched to a gene. Germline assignment: CDR1 MGHRA and CDR2 YSYEKL. CDR3 sequence reads: CASSQDLSSGGGETQYF. The CDR3 nucleotides are TGCGCCAGCAGCCAAGATCTGAGTAGCGGGGGTGGAGAGACCCAGTACTTC.

V is TRBV5-1 and J is TRBJ1-4; no clear D. The length of the CDR3 is 15 residues. Germline lookup yields CDR1 SGHRS and CDR2 YFSETQ. V lost 1 base, J lost 8 bases, and 15 bases lay in between. The CDR3 bases are TGCGCCAGCAGCTTGTCTGCTACCCGGGAGGAAAAACTGTTTTTT. This encodes CASSLSATREEKLFF.

The chain carries TRBV5-1 and TRBJ2-7, with 7 bases matching TRBD1. This CDR3 comprises 15 residues. CDR1 SGHRS and CDR2 YFSETQ come from the germline V gene. V shed 1 base and J 7 bases; nucleotides not matched to a gene: 11. In DNA, the CDR3 is TGCGCCAGCAGCTTGTCTGGGACAGTTAAAAAAGAGCAGTACTTC. This gives the protein CASSLSGTVKKEQYF.